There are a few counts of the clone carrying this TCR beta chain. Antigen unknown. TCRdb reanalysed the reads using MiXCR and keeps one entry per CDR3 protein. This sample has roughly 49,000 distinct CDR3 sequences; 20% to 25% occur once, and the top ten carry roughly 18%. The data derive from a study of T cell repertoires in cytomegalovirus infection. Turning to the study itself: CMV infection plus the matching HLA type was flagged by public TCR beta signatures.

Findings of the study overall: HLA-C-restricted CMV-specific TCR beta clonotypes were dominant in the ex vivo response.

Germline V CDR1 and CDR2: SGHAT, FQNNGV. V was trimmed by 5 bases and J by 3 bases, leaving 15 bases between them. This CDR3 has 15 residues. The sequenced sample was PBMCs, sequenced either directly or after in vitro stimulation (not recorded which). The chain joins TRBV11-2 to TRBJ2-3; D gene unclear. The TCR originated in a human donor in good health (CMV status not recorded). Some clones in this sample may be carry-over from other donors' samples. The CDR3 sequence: CASSRSVDSTDTQYF. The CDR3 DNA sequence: TGTGCCAGCAGCCGGAGTGTAGATTCGACAGATACGCAGTATTTT. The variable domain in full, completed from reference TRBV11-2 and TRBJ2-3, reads EAGVAQSPRYKIIEKRQSVAFWCNPISGHATLYWYQQILGQGPKLLIQFQNNGVVDDSQLPKDRFSAERLKGVDSTLKIQPAKLEDSAVYLCASSRSVDSTDTQYFGPGTRLTVL.